One and the same sample provided the 23 T cell receptor beta chains below, sequenced in a study of blood T cells in healthy people across ages (dated by TCRdb to about 2015). Libraries were built with 5' RACE. TCRdb lists the instrument as Illumina HiSeq 2500. A second PCR of about 7 to 12 cycles was run with a J-beta primer mix and a sample-barcoded 5' primer. TCRdb took the public reads, trimmed them with fastp at Q25, ran MiXCR for clone calling and kept in-frame beta chains. Every CDR3 protein is listed once, alongside the most common genes and DNA of its rows. This sample lists approximately 1.5 million distinct CDR3 sequences; roughly 32% were detected once. Clones ranked in the top ten supply approximately 11% of the sample. The sample taken for sequencing was blood. These receptor sequences come from a woman in her 30s in good health.

Note on this clonotype: This may arise from a read error, as a much more abundant clone is one base away. The CDR3 sequence is CASSSNQQYEQFF. CDR3 DNA sequence: TGTGCCAGCAGCTCAAACCAGCAATACGAGCAGTTCTTC. V usage is TRBV7-2 and J usage is TRBJ2-1, with D unclear. The CDR3 runs to 13 residues. Germline V gene data show CDR1 as SGHTA and CDR2 as FQGNSA. The ends were cut back, 4 bases at V and 10 bases at J, with 14 bases in the middle.

This clonotype came up a few times. The V and J genes are TRBV20-1 and TRBJ2-1, with 11 bases that match TRBD2. The CDR3 length is 14 residues. V shed 6 bases and J 5 bases; nucleotides not matched to a gene: 6. The germline CDR1 and CDR2 sequences are DFQATT and SNEGSKA (reference sequence). The CDR3 DNA reads as TGCAGTGCCCCGAGACTAGCGGGGAACAATGAGCAGTTCTTC. This translates into CSAPRLAGNNEQFF.

As regards this clonotype: One junction end disagrees with the germline gene, perhaps due to a read error. The chain links TRBV9 to TRBJ1-2, with 9 bases lining up with TRBD1. The V gene's germline CDR1 is SGDLS and CDR2 YYNGEE. CDR3 size: 14 residues. The CDR3 bases are TGTGCCGGCAGCGAGACGACAGGGGGAGGGGGCTACACCTTC. It is translated as CAGSETTGGGGYTF.

In DNA form, the CDR3 reads TGTGCCAGCAGCTGGACTAGCGGGAGGCGGAGGGATACGCAGTATTTT. This gives the protein CASSWTSGRRRDTQYF. The chain links TRBV11-2 to TRBJ2-3, with 14 bases lining up with TRBD2. With V trimmed by 4 bases and J by 6 bases, 6 bases remained unmatched. CDR1 is SGHAT, CDR2 FQNNGV, per germline. The CDR3 length is 16 residues.

The chain has TRBV15 and TRBJ2-1, with 8 positions matching TRBD2. CDR1 and CDR2 from the germline V gene are LNHNV and YYDKDF (reference sequence). V dropped 6 bases and J dropped 1; count of bases not matched to a gene: 2. The CDR3 has 14 residues. The CDR3 nucleotides are TGTGCCACCAGTAGCGGGACGTCCTACAATGAGCAGTTCTTC. Protein: CATSSGTSYNEQFF.

The CDR3 region is CASSLATGVGHEQYF. The CDR3 nucleotides read TGCGCCAGCAGCTTGGCCACGGGTGTAGGGCACGAGCAGTACTTC. This chain joins TRBV5-1 and TRBJ2-7; D is undetermined. V gave up 0 bases and J gave up 5 bases, with 15 bases separating them. The CDR3 has 15 amino acids. Germline V gene sequence: CDR1 SGHRS, CDR2 YFSETQ.

The rearrangement links TRBV7-9 to TRBJ1-2, with 7 bases that match TRBD1. The CDR3 sequence is 19 residues long. The germline V gene has CDR1 SEHNR and CDR2 FQNEAQ (reference sequence). V gave up 6 bases and J gave up 8 bases; unmatched junction bases: 27. The CDR3 reads CASSRIKSADRVSSSGYTF. As DNA, the CDR3 is TGTGCCAGCAGTCGGATCAAGTCGGCAGACAGGGTATCATCGAGCGGCTACACCTTC. The whole variable domain, remainder taken from reference TRBV7-9 and TRBJ1-2, is DTGVSQNPRHKITKRGQNVTFRCDPISEHNRLYWYRQTLGQGPEFLTYFQNEAQLEKSRLLSDRFSAERPKGSFSTLEIQRTEQGDSAMYLCASSRIKSADRVSSSGYTFGSGTRLTVV.

This clonotype was seen more than once but under ten times. The chain recombines TRBV24-1 with TRBJ2-7; either TRBD1 or TRBD2 may fit D (5 bases each). The CDR3 extends over 14 amino acids. Germline V gene data show CDR1 as KGHDR and CDR2 as SFDVKD. Trimming shortened V by 4 bases and J by 2 bases, and 11 bases separated the two germline ends. The CDR3 DNA is TGTGCCACCAGTGAGGCAGGGAGCCCCTACGAGCAGTACTTC. Its protein product is CATSEAGSPYEQYF.

This clonotype was counted a few times. The CDR3 is CASSLASARTGSYEQYF. The CDR3 DNA reads as TGTGCCAGCAGCTTAGCGAGCGCCAGGACAGGGAGTTACGAGCAGTACTTC. The chain links TRBV7-2 to TRBJ2-7; the match to TRBD1 covers 8 bases. Germline CDR1 SGHTA, CDR2 FQGNSA. Trimming removed 0 bases from V and 4 bases from J; junction bases left unmatched: 11. The CDR3 loop spans 17 amino acids.

About this clonotype: A junction end diverges from the germline sequence, so it may reflect a read error. This chain links TRBV6-6 with TRBJ2-5, with D maybe TRBD2 (6 bases). The CDR3 is 13 amino acids. The germline gives CDR1 MNHNY, CDR2 SVGAGI (reference sequence). CDR3 loop: CTSINPPGVTQYF. As DNA, the CDR3 is TGTACCAGCATAAACCCGCCGGGGGTGACCCAGTACTTC.

This clonotype was seen only a few times. The chain recombines TRBV4-1 with TRBJ2-2; 12 bases are shared with TRBD1. CDR1 MGHRA and CDR2 YSYEKL come from the germline V gene. V was pared by 6 bases and J by 4 bases, with 6 bases of the junction left unmatched. The CDR3 sequence is 16 residues long. The CDR3 loop reads CASSLSGQGATGELFF. The CDR3 coding sequence is TGCGCCAGCAGTCTTTCGGGACAGGGGGCCACCGGGGAGCTGTTTTTT.

The chain employs TRBV10-3 and TRBJ2-3; 12 positions agree with TRBD1. Looked up from germline, CDR1 is ENHRY and CDR2 is SYGVKD. The CDR3 is 19 amino acids. V shed 11 bases and J 2 bases; nucleotides not matched to a gene: 20. The CDR3 region has the DNA TGTGCCCTGAGTGCCGGGACAGGGGGCGGGATGGGATTCACAGATACGCAGTATTTT. It encodes CALSAGTGGGMGFTDTQYF.

The CDR3 DNA is TGTGCCAGCAGCTTGGACTCTAGAAGGACAGATACGCAGTATTTT. It codes for CASSLDSRRTDTQYF. The J gene is TRBJ2-3, the V gene TRBV7-6, with TRBD2 as a possible D gene (5 bases). CDR3 length: 15 amino acids. The V and J ends lost 3 bases and 3 bases respectively, with 13 bases between them. Germline CDR1 SGHVS, CDR2 FNYEAQ.

In this sample, this clonotype turned up a few times. V gene TRBV11-2 combines with J gene TRBJ2-5, with 9 bases identical to TRBD2. Germline values: CDR1 SGHAT, CDR2 FQNNGV. J gave up 0 bases and V 2 bases, and 1 base lay outside the gene matches. This CDR3 is 15 amino acids long. CDR3 sequence: CASSLQRGDQETQYF. The CDR3 DNA follows: TGTGCCAGCAGCTTACAGCGGGGGGACCAAGAGACCCAGTACTTC. The entire variable domain, with the rest obtained from reference TRBV11-2 and TRBJ2-5, is as follows: EAGVAQSPRYKIIEKRQSVAFWCNPISGHATLYWYQQILGQGPKLLIQFQNNGVVDDSQLPKDRFSAERLKGVDSTLKIQPAKLEDSAVYLCASSLQRGDQETQYFGPGTRLLVL.

The rearrangement uses TRBV20-1 and TRBJ2-5; D is perhaps TRBD1 (5 bases). Germline-derived CDR1 and CDR2 are DFQATT and SNEGSKA (reference sequence). With 4 bases removed from V and 3 bases from J, the gap between germline ends came to 12 bases. This CDR3 contains 13 residues. The CDR3 loop reads CSAMGQQKETQYF. CDR3 DNA: TGCAGTGCTATGGGGCAACAAAAAGAGACCCAGTACTTC.

A note on this clonotype: The junction differs from germline at one of its ends, possibly a read error. The CDR3 coding sequence is TGTGCCAGCAGTTCAGCCCCGGGACTAATCACAGATACGCGGTATTTT. As protein: CASSSAPGLITDTRYF. The chain carries TRBV27 and TRBJ2-3; 7 nucleotides line up with TRBD2. Germline CDR1 is MNHEY and CDR2 is SMNVEV (reference sequence). CDR3 size: 16 residues.

The chain uses TRBV7-2 and TRBJ2-5, with D possibly being TRBD2 (5 bases). The J call may be faulty, since TRBJ2-7 better matches the DNA end. In germline, CDR1 is SGHTA, CDR2 FQGNSA. The CDR3 contains 13 residues. The CDR3, as DNA: TGTGCCAGCAGCTTAGTAGCTCGGGGCGAGCAGTACTTC. Amino acid sequence: CASSLVARGEQYF.

The table lists this clonotype with a few counts. The V gene is TRBV5-1, the J gene TRBJ1-1; unclear D gene. The CDR3 has 14 amino acids. Trimming removed 5 bases from V and 3 bases from J, with 14 bases in between. Germline-derived CDR1 and CDR2 are SGHRS and YFSETQ. CDR3 nucleotide sequence: TGCGCCAGCAGTTGGTCAGGTCGAGACACTGAAGCTTTCTTT. This translates into CASSWSGRDTEAFF.

This clonotype was recorded only once. The J gene is TRBJ2-7, the V gene TRBV2, with D possibly TRBD2 on 6 matching bases. Trimming removed 7 bases at V and 6 bases at J, with 16 bases between. The V gene's germline CDR1 is SNHLY and CDR2 FYNNEI. The CDR3 is 13 amino acids. CDR3 bases: TGTGCCAGCAAGGGACTTAAACTGGTCGAGCAGTACTTC. Translated, it gives CASKGLKLVEQYF.

This chain joins TRBV6-5 and TRBJ1-2, with 9 nucleotides matching TRBD1. The length of the CDR3 is 14 residues. The V gene end was trimmed by 6 bases and the J gene end by 4 bases; junction bases not matched to a gene: 6. Germline V gene sequence: CDR1 MNHEY, CDR2 SVGAGI. DNA for the CDR3: TGTGCCAGCAGCACAGGGGGCGCTTCCTATGGCTACACCTTC. This gives the protein CASSTGGASYGYTF.

The chain carries TRBV6-6 and TRBJ1-2, with 7 bases that match TRBD1. This CDR3 spans 15 amino acids. The V and J ends lost 2 bases and 2 bases, in that order; junction bases with no gene match: 5. Germline V gene data show CDR1 as MNHNY and CDR2 as SVGAGI (reference sequence). The CDR3 protein is CASSYDQTGNYGYTF. CDR3 coding DNA: TGTGCCAGCAGTTACGACCAGACAGGGAACTATGGCTACACCTTC.

V gene TRBV4-1 combines with J gene TRBJ2-1, with TRBD2 identical over 9 bases. Trimming took 0 bases from V and 6 from J; bases not matched to a gene: 3. CDR3 length: 15 amino acids. Germline CDR1 reads MGHRA; CDR2 reads YSYEKL. CDR3 sequence reads: CASSQEWTSANEQFF. The CDR3 DNA sequence: TGCGCCAGCAGCCAAGAATGGACTAGCGCCAATGAGCAGTTCTTC.

A few counts support this clonotype. The chain combines TRBV5-1 with TRBJ1-2; 7 bases align to TRBD1. After removal of 1 base from V and 3 bases from J, the junction contained 6 bases not matched to a gene. Germline values: CDR1 SGHRS, CDR2 YFSETQ. The CDR3 has 15 residues. CDR3 in amino acids: CASSLTGQPDYGYTF. CDR3 coding DNA: TGCGCCAGCAGCTTGACGGGACAGCCTGACTATGGCTACACCTTC.